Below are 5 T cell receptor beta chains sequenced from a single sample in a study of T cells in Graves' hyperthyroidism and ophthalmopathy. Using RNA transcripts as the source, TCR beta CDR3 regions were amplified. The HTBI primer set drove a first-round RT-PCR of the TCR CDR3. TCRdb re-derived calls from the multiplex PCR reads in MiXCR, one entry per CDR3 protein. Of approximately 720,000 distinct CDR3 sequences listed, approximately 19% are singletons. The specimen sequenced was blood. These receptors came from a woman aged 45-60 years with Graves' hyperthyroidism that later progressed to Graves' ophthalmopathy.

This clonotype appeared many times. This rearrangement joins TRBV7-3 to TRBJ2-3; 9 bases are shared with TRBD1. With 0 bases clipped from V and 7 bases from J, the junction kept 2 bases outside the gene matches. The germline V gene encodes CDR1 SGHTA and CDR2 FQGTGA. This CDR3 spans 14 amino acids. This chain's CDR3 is CASSLTGTGNTQYF. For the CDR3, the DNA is TGTGCCAGCAGCTTAACCGGGACAGGGAATACGCAGTATTTT. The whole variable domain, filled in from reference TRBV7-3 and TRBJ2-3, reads GAGVSQTPSNKVTEKGKYVELRCDPISGHTALYWYRQSLGQGPEFLIYFQGTGAADDSGLPNDRFFAVRPEGSVSTLKIQRTERGDSAVYLCASSLTGTGNTQYFGPGTRLTVL.

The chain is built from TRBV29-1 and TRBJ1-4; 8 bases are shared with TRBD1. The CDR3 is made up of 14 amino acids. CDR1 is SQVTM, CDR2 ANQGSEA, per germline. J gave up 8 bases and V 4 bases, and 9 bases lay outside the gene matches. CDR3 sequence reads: CSVGSGGIGEKLFF. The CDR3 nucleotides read TGCAGCGTTGGGTCAGGGGGCATTGGGGAAAAACTGTTTTTT.

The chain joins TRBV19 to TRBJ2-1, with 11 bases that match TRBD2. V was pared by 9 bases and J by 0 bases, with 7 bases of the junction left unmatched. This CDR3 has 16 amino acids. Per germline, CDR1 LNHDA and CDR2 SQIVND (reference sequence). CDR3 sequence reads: CASQIAGGSSYNEQFF. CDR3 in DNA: TGTGCCAGCCAAATAGCGGGGGGGAGCTCCTACAATGAGCAGTTCTTC.

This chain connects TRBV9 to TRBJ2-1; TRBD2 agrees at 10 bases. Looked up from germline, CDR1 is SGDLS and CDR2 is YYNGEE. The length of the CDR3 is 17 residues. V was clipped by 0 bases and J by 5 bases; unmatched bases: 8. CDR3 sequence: CASSVAPRLAGDNEQFF. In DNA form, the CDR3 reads TGTGCCAGCAGCGTAGCCCCCAGGCTAGCGGGGGACAATGAGCAGTTCTTC.

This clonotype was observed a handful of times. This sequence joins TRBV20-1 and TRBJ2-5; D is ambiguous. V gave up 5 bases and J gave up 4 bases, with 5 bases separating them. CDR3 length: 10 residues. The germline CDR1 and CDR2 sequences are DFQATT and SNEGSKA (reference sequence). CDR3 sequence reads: CSAAVETQYF. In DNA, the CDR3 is TGCAGTGCTGCCGTAGAGACCCAGTACTTC.